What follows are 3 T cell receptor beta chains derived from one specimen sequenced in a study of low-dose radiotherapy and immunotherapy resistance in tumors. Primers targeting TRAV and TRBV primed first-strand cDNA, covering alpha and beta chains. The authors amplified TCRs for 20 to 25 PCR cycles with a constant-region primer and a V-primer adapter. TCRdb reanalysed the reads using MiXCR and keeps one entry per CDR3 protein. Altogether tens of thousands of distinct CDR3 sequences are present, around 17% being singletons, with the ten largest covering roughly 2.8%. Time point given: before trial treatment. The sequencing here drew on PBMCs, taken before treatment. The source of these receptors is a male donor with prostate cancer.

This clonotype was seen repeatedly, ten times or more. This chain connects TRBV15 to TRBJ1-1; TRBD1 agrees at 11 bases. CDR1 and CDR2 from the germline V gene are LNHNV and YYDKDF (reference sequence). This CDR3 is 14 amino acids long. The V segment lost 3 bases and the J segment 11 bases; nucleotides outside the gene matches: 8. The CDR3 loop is CATSSVRTGGWAFF. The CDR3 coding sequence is TGTGCCACCAGCAGCGTCCGGACAGGGGGCTGGGCTTTCTTT.

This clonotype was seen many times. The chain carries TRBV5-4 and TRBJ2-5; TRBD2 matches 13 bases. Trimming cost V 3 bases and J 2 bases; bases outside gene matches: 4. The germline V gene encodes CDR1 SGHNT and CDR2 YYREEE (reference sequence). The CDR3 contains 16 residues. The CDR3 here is CASSSRLAGGQETQYF. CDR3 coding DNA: TGTGCCAGCAGCTCCCGACTAGCGGGGGGTCAAGAGACCCAGTACTTC.

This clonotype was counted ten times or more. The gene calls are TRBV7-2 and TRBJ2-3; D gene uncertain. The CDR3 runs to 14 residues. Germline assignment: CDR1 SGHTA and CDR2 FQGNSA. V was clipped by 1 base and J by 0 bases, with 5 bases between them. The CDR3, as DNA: TGTGCCAGCAGCTTAGTGCTGAGCACAGATACGCAGTATTTT. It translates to CASSLVLSTDTQYF.